This T cell receptor beta chain is drawn from a study of blood T cells in healthy people across ages. The study, taken as a whole, reports: In these data, TCR beta diversity tracked strongly with naive T cell percentage.

The CDR3 has 12 residues. Germline CDR1 is SGHAT and CDR2 is FQNNGV. Trimming left V 3 bases short and J 4 bases short, with 7 bases between. This clonotype was seen more than once but under ten times. Antigen unknown. Isolation recovered at least 6 million PBMCs from every sample. Per sample, at least 5 micrograms of total RNA were extracted. PCR was performed a second time for about 7 to 12 cycles using a sample-barcoded 5' primer and a J-beta primer mix. Each of the cDNA molecules was tagged by a template-switch adaptor with 12 random nucleotides. TCRdb reprocessed the 5' RACE reads with MiXCR, giving one entry per CDR3 protein. This repertoire shows 700,000 or so distinct CDR3 sequences, around a fifth found once; its top ten account for 22%.

The sequence was collected from a man aged 65 to 85 in good health. The chain combines TRBV11-2 with TRBJ2-7; D not certain. The sample was blood. The CDR3 here is CASSLAEYEQYF. Here the CDR3 DNA reads TGTGCCAGCAGCTTGGCAGAGTACGAGCAGTACTTC.